These 8 T cell receptor beta chains share one sample of origin, sequenced in a study of OX40 agonist ivuxolimab in advanced cancers. Libraries were prepared by immunoSEQ multiplex PCR; TCRdb keeps only in-frame clonotypes and omits some of them. There are roughly 70,000 clones in the sample; about nine tenths occur only once, and approximately 11% lies in the top ten. The specimen was CD4+ or CD8+ T cells sorted from blood, collected in a trial of the OX40 agonist ivuxolimab. Source of these receptors: an adult with an advanced solid tumor such as melanoma, head and neck, liver or kidney cancer.

This rearrangement joins TRBV18 to TRBJ1-1; D possibly corresponds to TRBD1 (6 bases). The CDR3 is 14 residues long. Per germline, CDR1 KGHSH and CDR2 LQKENI. V shed 5 bases and J shed 5 bases, with 15 bases lying between them. The CDR3 loop reads CASSTGQGLTEAFF. The CDR3 bases are TGTGCCAGCTCAACGGGGCAGGGGTTAACTGAAGCTTTCTTT.

Regarding this clone: The same CDR3 also results from other DNA sequences found in this sample. The chain recombines TRBV5-1 with TRBJ1-5; 7 positions match TRBD1. The V gene's germline CDR1 is SGHRS and CDR2 YFSETQ. V was pared by 0 bases and J by 1 base, with 1 base of the junction left unmatched. CDR3 length: 15 residues. The CDR3 nucleotides are TGCGCCAGCAGCTTGGGACAGGGAAGCAATCAGCCCCAGCATTTT. It encodes CASSLGQGSNQPQHF.

The chain links TRBV27 to TRBJ1-1, with D perhaps matching TRBD1 (6 bases). Trimming took off 3 bases at V and 7 bases at J, with 15 bases between the two ends. The CDR3 spans 14 residues. Germline-derived CDR1 and CDR2 are MNHEY and SMNVEV (reference sequence). The CDR3 reads CASSFAGQPYEAFF. The CDR3 DNA follows: TGTGCCAGCAGTTTTGCTGGACAGCCCTATGAAGCTTTCTTT.

The chain recombines TRBV27 with TRBJ2-7; 7 nucleotides align to TRBD1. The trim removed 6 bases at V and 5 bases at J, leaving 7 bases unmatched. The V gene's germline CDR1 is MNHEY and CDR2 SMNVEV (reference sequence). The CDR3 has 13 amino acids. CDR3 residues: CASRWTGTDEQYF. CDR3 coding DNA: TGTGCCAGCAGGTGGACAGGTACCGACGAGCAGTACTTC.

The chain couples TRBV6-1 to TRBJ1-3; D perhaps matches TRBD1 (6 bases). The CDR3 is made up of 18 amino acids. Trimming took 0 bases from V and 0 from J, leaving 15 bases between them. Germline lookup yields CDR1 MNHNS and CDR2 SASEGT. The CDR3 here is CASSEARGGQNSGNTIYF. CDR3 DNA sequence: TGTGCCAGCAGTGAAGCTAGGGGAGGACAGAACTCTGGAAACACCATATATTTT.

The V gene is TRBV2, the J gene TRBJ2-1, with 11 bases aligning to TRBD2. Germline values: CDR1 SNHLY, CDR2 FYNNEI. The CDR3 has 15 amino acids. The V and J ends lost 8 bases and 1 base, in that order; junction bases with no gene match: 4. CDR3 nucleotides: TGTGCCAGCCTTGGGACTAGCGGATCCTACAATGAGCAGTTCTTC. It encodes CASLGTSGSYNEQFF. Using reference TRBV2 and TRBJ2-1 for the parts outside the CDR3, the full variable domain is EPEVTQTPSHQVTQMGQEVILRCVPISNHLYFYWYRQILGQKVEFLVSFYNNEISEKSEIFDDQFSVERPDGSNFTLKIRSTKLEDSAMYFCASLGTSGSYNEQFFGPGTRLTVL.

The chain joins TRBV5-6 to TRBJ2-3; 12 bases fit TRBD2. The J segment lost 6 bases and the V segment lost 1 base, leaving 6 bases of the junction unmatched. The CDR3 sequence is 16 residues long. The V gene's germline CDR1 is SGHDT and CDR2 YYEEEE. The CDR3 nucleotides read TGTGCCAGCAGCTTGACCGGGACTAGCGGGTCGGATACGCAGTATTTT. It is translated as CASSLTGTSGSDTQYF. Full variable domain (outside the CDR3, taken from reference TRBV5-6 and TRBJ2-3): DAGVTQSPTHLIKTRGQQVTLRCSPKSGHDTVSWYQQALGQGPQFIFQYYEEEERQRGNFPDRFSGHQFPNYSSELNVNALLLGDSALYLCASSLTGTSGSDTQYFGPGTRLTVL.

The chain couples TRBV11-2 to TRBJ1-3; D ambiguous. Trimming left V 3 bases short and J 4 bases short, with 4 bases between. Germline CDR1 SGHAT, CDR2 FQNNGV. The CDR3 loop spans 12 amino acids. The CDR3 DNA sequence: TGTGCCAGCAGCTTCGACGGAAACACCATATATTTT. This translates into CASSFDGNTIYF.